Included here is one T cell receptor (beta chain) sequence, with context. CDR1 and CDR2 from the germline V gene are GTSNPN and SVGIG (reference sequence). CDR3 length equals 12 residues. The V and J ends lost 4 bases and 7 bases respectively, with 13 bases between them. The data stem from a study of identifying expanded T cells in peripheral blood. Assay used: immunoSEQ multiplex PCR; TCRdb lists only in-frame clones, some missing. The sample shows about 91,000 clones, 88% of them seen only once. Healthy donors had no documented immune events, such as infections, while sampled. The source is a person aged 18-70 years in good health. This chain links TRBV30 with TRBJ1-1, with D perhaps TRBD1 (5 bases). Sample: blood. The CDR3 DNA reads TGTGCCTGGACAGAGGGGCGAGATGAAGCTTTCTTT. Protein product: CAWTEGRDEAFF.